Listed below are T cell receptor beta chains from one sample, sequenced in a study of technical replicates of blood from four donors. TCRdb's table, derived via immunoSEQ multiplex PCR, lists solely in-frame clones and lacks some. The sample has 81,000 or so clones; 90% to 98% are singletons. The sequenced material came from T cells isolated from PBMCs. The receptors shown here come from a human donor in good health. Each CDR3 is given with its conserved first and last residue. The order of the fields is D gene, clone size, J gene, V gene, CDR3 protein, CDR3 DNA. D genes are given only for firm matches. Some rows mark clone size as missing; the rest say once, few, many or name a class of expanded clone.

d_gene: TRBD1; abundance: .; j_gene: TRBJ2-2; v_gene: TRBV5-8; CDR3aa: CASSLYTRDRDTGELFF; CDR3nt: TGTGCCAGCAGCTTATACACCCGGGACAGAGACACCGGGGAGCTGTTTTTT
d_gene: TRBD2; abundance: .; j_gene: TRBJ2-7; v_gene: TRBV7-9; CDR3aa: CASSLAASGRAGEQYF; CDR3nt: TGTGCCAGCAGCTTAGCCGCTAGCGGGAGGGCCGGCGAGCAGTACTTC
d_gene: TRBD1; abundance: .; j_gene: TRBJ2-1; v_gene: TRBV27; CDR3aa: CASSLFKGAGNEQFF; CDR3nt: TGTGCCAGCAGTTTATTTAAGGGGGCCGGGAATGAGCAGTTCTTC
d_gene: .; abundance: .; j_gene: TRBJ2-4; v_gene: TRBV5-1; CDR3aa: CASSPQGAKNIQYF; CDR3nt: TGCGCCAGCAGCCCGCAGGGAGCCAAAAACATTCAGTACTTC
d_gene: .; abundance: .; j_gene: TRBJ2-7; v_gene: TRBV6-1; CDR3aa: CASSEQFRDLFFYEQYF; CDR3nt: TGTGCCAGCAGTGAACAATTCCGGGATCTCTTCTTCTACGAGCAGTACTTC
d_gene: .; abundance: .; j_gene: TRBJ2-7; v_gene: TRBV5-1; CDR3aa: CASSVTTTEQYF; CDR3nt: TGCGCCAGCAGCGTTACAACTACGGAGCAGTACTTC
d_gene: .; abundance: .; j_gene: TRBJ2-7; v_gene: TRBV11-3; CDR3aa: CASSSSSTYEQYF; CDR3nt: TGTGCCAGCAGCTCCTCGAGTACCTACGAGCAGTACTTC
d_gene: .; abundance: .; j_gene: TRBJ2-7; v_gene: TRBV7-9; CDR3aa: CASSPGSYEQYF; CDR3nt: TGTGCCAGCAGCCCGGGATCCTACGAGCAGTACTTC
d_gene: TRBD2; abundance: .; j_gene: TRBJ2-1; v_gene: TRBV6-1; CDR3aa: CASSGGLAGSKQFF; CDR3nt: TGTGCCAGCAGTGGAGGACTAGCGGGATCGAAGCAGTTCTTC
d_gene: .; abundance: .; j_gene: TRBJ2-3; v_gene: TRBV18; CDR3aa: CASSTGSTDTQYF; CDR3nt: TGTGCCAGCTCAACAGGGAGCACAGATACGCAGTATTTT
d_gene: .; abundance: .; j_gene: TRBJ1-2; v_gene: TRBV30; CDR3aa: CAWSAYPKTDRLYGYTF; CDR3nt: TGTGCCTGGAGTGCCTATCCCAAGACTGACAGGTTGTATGGCTACACCTTC
d_gene: TRBD1; abundance: few; j_gene: TRBJ1-5; v_gene: TRBV5-8; CDR3aa: CASSLNRGDDQPQHF; CDR3nt: TGTGCCAGCAGCTTGAACAGGGGGGATGATCAGCCCCAGCATTTT
d_gene: TRBD1; abundance: .; j_gene: TRBJ2-2; v_gene: TRBV27; CDR3aa: CASSLNRGAGELFF; CDR3nt: TGTGCCAGCAGCCTGAACAGGGGTGCCGGGGAGCTGTTTTTT
d_gene: TRBD2; abundance: few; j_gene: TRBJ2-7; v_gene: TRBV4-1; CDR3aa: CASSQVSPSGRSSPYEQYF; CDR3nt: TGCGCCAGCAGCCAAGTGTCGCCTAGCGGGAGAAGCTCTCCCTACGAGCAGTACTTC
d_gene: .; abundance: .; j_gene: TRBJ2-1; v_gene: TRBV7-9; CDR3aa: CASSSLDYEQFF; CDR3nt: TGTGCCAGCAGCTCCTTAGATTATGAGCAGTTCTTC
d_gene: .; abundance: .; j_gene: TRBJ1-1; v_gene: TRBV2; CDR3aa: CASSVEKNTEAFF; CDR3nt: TGTGCCAGCAGTGTGGAGAAAAACACTGAAGCTTTCTTT
d_gene: .; abundance: .; j_gene: TRBJ1-4; v_gene: TRBV6-1; CDR3aa: CASSEMWNRVFF; CDR3nt: TGTGCCAGCAGTGAAATGTGGAACAGGGTGTTTTTT
d_gene: .; abundance: .; j_gene: TRBJ1-6; v_gene: TRBV6-5; CDR3aa: CASKFIATGSPLHF; CDR3nt: TGTGCCAGCAAATTTATAGCAACGGGGTCACCCCTCCACTTT
d_gene: .; abundance: .; j_gene: TRBJ1-2; v_gene: TRBV4-1; CDR3aa: CASSQSSSGGYTF; CDR3nt: TGCGCCAGCAGCCAATCCTCATCGGGTGGCTACACCTTC
d_gene: TRBD2; abundance: .; j_gene: TRBJ2-7; v_gene: TRBV5-4; CDR3aa: CASSLGLSGGPYEQYF; CDR3nt: TGTGCCAGCAGCTTGGGCCTTAGCGGGGGCCCCTACGAGCAGTACTTC
d_gene: .; abundance: .; j_gene: TRBJ1-6; v_gene: TRBV5-6; CDR3aa: CASSLLRDHPSPLHF; CDR3nt: TGTGCCAGCAGCTTGTTGCGGGATCATCCATCACCCCTCCACTTT
d_gene: TRBD1; abundance: .; j_gene: TRBJ1-2; v_gene: TRBV10-3; CDR3aa: CAIRRMTGGAGNYGYTF; CDR3nt: TGTGCCATCAGGAGAATGACAGGGGGAGCCGGTAACTATGGCTACACCTTC
d_gene: .; abundance: .; j_gene: TRBJ1-2; v_gene: TRBV5-4; CDR3aa: CASSLDSVYGYTF; CDR3nt: TGTGCCAGCAGCTTGGACAGTGTCTATGGCTACACCTTC
d_gene: .; abundance: .; j_gene: TRBJ2-2; v_gene: TRBV14; CDR3aa: CASSQVNTHTGELFF; CDR3nt: TGTGCCAGCAGCCAAGTAAACACCCACACCGGGGAGCTGTTTTTT
d_gene: .; abundance: .; j_gene: TRBJ2-3; v_gene: TRBV27; CDR3aa: CASSLGRQTSTDTQYF; CDR3nt: TGTGCCAGCAGTTTGGGTCGACAGACTAGCACAGATACGCAGTATTTT
d_gene: .; abundance: .; j_gene: TRBJ1-2; v_gene: TRBV6-5; CDR3aa: CASRAGRGYGYTF; CDR3nt: TGTGCCAGCAGGGCAGGCAGGGGCTATGGCTACACCTTC
d_gene: .; abundance: .; j_gene: TRBJ2-1; v_gene: TRBV28; CDR3aa: CASKTRDNEQFF; CDR3nt: TGTGCCAGCAAGACCAGGGACAATGAGCAGTTCTTC
d_gene: .; abundance: .; j_gene: TRBJ1-4; v_gene: TRBV7-9; CDR3aa: CASLQSTSEKLFF; CDR3nt: TGTGCCAGCTTGCAGTCAACTAGTGAAAAACTGTTTTTT
d_gene: TRBD2; abundance: .; j_gene: TRBJ2-7; v_gene: TRBV14; CDR3aa: CASSQTSGGRTFSYEQYF; CDR3nt: TGTGCCAGCAGCCAAACTAGCGGGGGGCGAACTTTCTCCTACGAGCAGTACTTC
d_gene: .; abundance: .; j_gene: TRBJ1-6; v_gene: TRBV10-3; CDR3aa: CAIGGSGYSPLHF; CDR3nt: TGTGCCATCGGGGGGAGCGGGTATTCACCCCTCCACTTT
d_gene: TRBD1; abundance: .; j_gene: TRBJ1-2; v_gene: TRBV28; CDR3aa: CASSLSRGLHTF; CDR3nt: TGTGCCAGCAGCCTATCCAGGGGGCTACACACCTTC
d_gene: .; abundance: .; j_gene: TRBJ2-7; v_gene: TRBV5-1; CDR3aa: CASSLPSYEQYF; CDR3nt: TGCGCCAGCAGCCTTCCCTCCTACGAGCAGTACTTC
d_gene: .; abundance: .; j_gene: TRBJ1-2; v_gene: TRBV9; CDR3aa: CASSARTDPLNGYTF; CDR3nt: TGTGCCAGCAGCGCGCGGACAGATCCGTTAAATGGCTACACCTTC
d_gene: TRBD2; abundance: .; j_gene: TRBJ2-2; v_gene: TRBV11-1; CDR3aa: CASSFSGGANTGELFF; CDR3nt: TGTGCCAGCAGCTTCAGCGGGGGTGCGAACACCGGGGAGCTGTTTTTT
d_gene: TRBD2; abundance: .; j_gene: TRBJ2-1; v_gene: TRBV5-1; CDR3aa: CASTPGSGRFDSYNEQFF; CDR3nt: TGCGCCAGCACCCCCGGTAGCGGGAGATTTGACTCCTACAATGAGCAGTTCTTC
d_gene: TRBD1; abundance: .; j_gene: TRBJ1-4; v_gene: TRBV5-1; CDR3aa: CASSLLQGGEKLFF; CDR3nt: TGCGCCAGCAGCTTGCTCCAGGGGGGAGAAAAACTGTTTTTT
d_gene: .; abundance: .; j_gene: TRBJ2-1; v_gene: TRBV15; CDR3aa: CATSRAAIRDEQFF; CDR3nt: TGTGCCACCAGCAGAGCCGCGATACGGGATGAGCAGTTCTTC
d_gene: TRBD1; abundance: once; j_gene: TRBJ1-1; v_gene: TRBV11-1; CDR3aa: CASSAYRGQNTEAFF; CDR3nt: TGTGCCAGCAGCGCCTACAGGGGGCAGAACACTGAAGCTTTCTTT
d_gene: .; abundance: .; j_gene: TRBJ2-7; v_gene: TRBV5-6; CDR3aa: CASSLRGEQYF; CDR3nt: TGTGCCAGCAGCTTGAGGGGGGAGCAGTACTTC
d_gene: .; abundance: .; j_gene: TRBJ1-3; v_gene: TRBV29-1; CDR3aa: CSVFGGSGNTIYF; CDR3nt: TGCAGCGTATTCGGGGGGTCTGGAAACACCATATATTTT
d_gene: TRBD2; abundance: once; j_gene: TRBJ2-3; v_gene: TRBV11-2; CDR3aa: CASSLQGGSPDTQYF; CDR3nt: TGTGCCAGCAGCTTACAAGGCGGGAGCCCAGATACGCAGTATTTT
d_gene: .; abundance: .; j_gene: TRBJ1-6; v_gene: TRBV6-1; CDR3aa: CASSEDYPRATSYNSPLHF; CDR3nt: TGTGCCAGCAGTGAAGATTACCCCAGGGCGACCTCCTATAATTCACCCCTCCACTTT
d_gene: .; abundance: .; j_gene: TRBJ1-6; v_gene: TRBV30; CDR3aa: CAWSEGGSYNSPLHF; CDR3nt: TGTGCCTGGAGTGAAGGGGGCTCCTATAATTCACCCCTCCACTTT
d_gene: .; abundance: .; j_gene: TRBJ1-2; v_gene: TRBV4-2; CDR3aa: CASSQDPGRGNPFRNYGYTF; CDR3nt: TGTGCCAGCAGCCAAGACCCGGGAAGGGGGAATCCTTTTAGGAACTATGGCTACACCTTC
d_gene: TRBD1; abundance: .; j_gene: TRBJ2-2; v_gene: TRBV5-1; CDR3aa: CASSLRTGGPGELFF; CDR3nt: TGCGCCAGCAGCCTACGGACAGGGGGCCCCGGGGAGCTGTTTTTT
d_gene: TRBD1; abundance: .; j_gene: TRBJ1-1; v_gene: TRBV28; CDR3aa: CASSSGQGTTEAFF; CDR3nt: TGTGCCAGCAGTTCGGGACAGGGGACCACTGAAGCTTTCTTT
d_gene: TRBD1; abundance: .; j_gene: TRBJ2-1; v_gene: TRBV18; CDR3aa: CASSPRGQPSSYNEQFF; CDR3nt: TGTGCCAGCTCACCTCGGGGACAGCCCAGCTCCTACAATGAGCAGTTCTTC
d_gene: TRBD2; abundance: .; j_gene: TRBJ2-3; v_gene: TRBV28; CDR3aa: CASIGPAGDTQYF; CDR3nt: TGTGCCAGCATCGGGCCAGCGGGGGATACGCAGTATTTT
d_gene: TRBD1; abundance: .; j_gene: TRBJ1-6; v_gene: TRBV7-9; CDR3aa: CASSLGDRANSPLHF; CDR3nt: TGTGCCAGCAGCTTAGGTGACAGGGCTAATTCACCCCTCCACTTT
d_gene: .; abundance: once; j_gene: TRBJ2-5; v_gene: TRBV10-1; CDR3aa: CASSESWGGGQETQYF; CDR3nt: TGCGCCAGCAGTGAGTCGTGGGGAGGGGGCCAAGAGACCCAGTACTTC
d_gene: TRBD2; abundance: .; j_gene: TRBJ2-1; v_gene: TRBV2; CDR3aa: CASSEGGRANEQFF; CDR3nt: TGTGCCAGCAGTGAGGGCGGGAGGGCCAATGAGCAGTTCTTC
d_gene: .; abundance: .; j_gene: TRBJ1-2; v_gene: TRBV6-5; CDR3aa: CASSFSDRSYGYTF; CDR3nt: TGTGCCAGCAGTTTCTCGGACAGAAGCTATGGCTACACCTTC
d_gene: .; abundance: .; j_gene: TRBJ2-7; v_gene: TRBV18; CDR3aa: CASSPQEDYEQYF; CDR3nt: TGTGCCAGCTCACCACAGGAGGACTACGAGCAGTACTTC
d_gene: .; abundance: .; j_gene: TRBJ2-7; v_gene: TRBV7-7; CDR3aa: CASSPLRGGEQYF; CDR3nt: TGTGCTAGCAGCCCCCTCAGAGGCGGGGAGCAGTACTTC
d_gene: TRBD2; abundance: .; j_gene: TRBJ2-3; v_gene: TRBV14; CDR3aa: CASRPAGGADTQYF; CDR3nt: TGTGCCAGCAGGCCCGCCGGGGGGGCGGATACGCAGTATTTT